This T cell receptor beta chain was found in a study of blood T cell repertoires in COVID-19. Clones were sequenced by immunoSEQ multiplex PCR, and TCRdb holds only the in-frame ones, with some missing. The sample yields more than 80,000 clones, 87% seen once. The Seattle site enrolled patients during active infection and followed them longitudinally. The sample was peripheral blood. The origin of this receptor is an older woman with COVID-19, enrolled during active disease.

The CDR3 DNA reads as TGTGCCAGCAGTTACTCCGGTGGCAATCAGCCCCAGCATTTT. Translation: CASSYSGGNQPQHF. This chain connects TRBV6-2 or TRBV6-3 to TRBJ1-5; D gene ambiguous. The germline gives CDR1 MNHEY, CDR2 SVGEGT. Trimming cost V 0 bases and J 2 bases, with 5 bases left between them. The CDR3 is 14 residues long.